The entry below gives a single T cell receptor (beta chain) sequence along with its context. Its matching antigen is unknown. Between the trimmed V and J ends, which lost 7 bases and 0 bases, there was a span of 12 bases. The length of the CDR3 is 15 residues. Germline CDR1 and CDR2: MDHEN and SYDVKM. Anyone with autoimmune disease history or systemic immunosuppression was excluded. This table comes from immunoSEQ multiplex PCR, and its TCRdb copy is limited to in-frame clones, with some not included. Of 60,000 or so clones in the sample, roughly 86% were seen once. The data were taken from a study of OX40 agonist ivuxolimab in advanced cancers. Study-wide results and caveats: Within 6 weeks, CD4+ and CD8+ blood T cells expanded clonally at 0.1 to 3.0 mg/kg.

The chain has TRBV28 and TRBJ2-2; D is perhaps TRBD2 (7 bases). The sample was CD4+ or CD8+ T cells sorted from blood, taken in a trial of the OX40 agonist ivuxolimab. The source of this sequence is an adult with an advanced solid tumor such as melanoma, head and neck, liver or kidney cancer. CDR3 in amino acids: CASNVGGANTGELFF. The CDR3 DNA reads as TGTGCCAGCAACGTAGGGGGGGCGAACACCGGGGAGCTGTTTTTT.